Sequencing of this T cell receptor (beta chain) was carried out in a study of cytomegalovirus exposure and HLA in healthy donors. Study summary: Among the roughly 370 genotyped donors, around 81% were placed in the Caucasian-associated ancestry cluster. Points from the study as a whole: It was reported in a later analysis that an Asian-associated ancestry cluster showed fewer N-insertions than the 666-donor mean.

V trimming: 3 bases; J trimming: 1 base; junction bases outside the gene matches: 4. CDR3 length: 15 residues. In germline, CDR1 is SGDLS, CDR2 YYNGEE. With respect to this clone: What it binds is unknown.

PCR was performed using 60 Vbeta and 13 Jbeta primers. TCRdb's copy holds only in-frame clones and misses some; the assay was immunoSEQ multiplex PCR. The sample records about 190,000 clones, 75% to 90% being singletons. The chain employs TRBV9 and TRBJ2-3; 8 bases line up with TRBD1. The sequenced material came from PBMCs. This TCR derives from a man aged 50 or older in good health and CMV-seronegative. The CDR3: CASSDGQGGTDTQYF. For the CDR3, the DNA is TGTGCCAGCAGCGATGGACAGGGTGGCACAGATACGCAGTATTTT.